This T cell receptor beta chain was sequenced for a study of shared clonotypes between healthy human individuals. TCRdb's table, derived via immunoSEQ multiplex PCR, lists solely in-frame clones and lacks some. The sample records about 1.5 million clones, 95% to 99% being singletons. Losses at the gene ends were 4 bases for V and 7 bases for J; bases not matched to a gene: 1. Germline lookup yields CDR1 MNHNS and CDR2 SASEGT. The CDR3 is 13 residues long. Study results and caveats: For naive CD4 cells, roughly 4.6% of clonotypes were shared across a handful of donors.

With regard to this clone: Its antigen remains unidentified.

The rearrangement uses TRBV6-1 and TRBJ1-4; 9 positions agree with TRBD1. This TCR was recovered from a man aged 30-40 years in good health. The source material was naive CD4+ T cells sorted from blood. Specified subset: CD45RA+ positively selected. Here the CDR3 reads CASSGTGAEKLFF. The CDR3 DNA is TGTGCCAGCAGTGGGACAGGGGCTGAAAAACTGTTTTTT.